Below, 27 T cell receptor beta chains from the same sample are listed, as sequenced in a study of blood T cells in healthy people across ages (dated by TCRdb to between 2014 and 2016). The method was 5' RACE. Sequencing relied on an Illumina HiSeq 2500. A second PCR of roughly 7 to 11 cycles was run with a J-beta primer mix and a sample-barcoded 5' primer. Using fastp trimming at Q25 and MiXCR clonotype assembly, TCRdb reanalyzed the public sequencing data and kept in-frame beta chains. CDR3 protein sequences are deduplicated, and each keeps its most common genes and DNA. Within this sample are about 770,000 distinct CDR3 sequences, with 40% to 50% of them counted one time only. The ten largest clones add up to approximately 20% of the sample. Source material: blood. Receptor source: a man in his fifties or sixties in good health.

V is TRBV24-1 and J is TRBJ2-1, with TRBD2 identical over 9 bases. The DNA end lines up better with TRBJ2-7; the J call may be wrong. This CDR3 is 14 amino acids long. Per the germline V gene, CDR1 is KGHDR and CDR2 is SFDVKD. CDR3 protein: CATALAGNYNEQYF. The CDR3 DNA reads as TGTGCCACGGCTCTAGCGGGGAACTACAATGAGCAGTACTTC.

This clonotype was recorded a few times. The CDR3 nucleotides are TGTGCCAGCAGCTTAGGGGACGGCGGCCCCTACGAGCAGTACTTC. This translates into CASSLGDGGPYEQYF. The chain has TRBV7-2 and TRBJ2-7, with D perhaps TRBD1 or TRBD2 (5 bases each). Trimming removed 1 base at V and 2 bases at J, with 12 bases between. The CDR3 contains 15 residues. Looked up from germline, CDR1 is SGHTA and CDR2 is FQGNSA.

This sequence joins TRBV12-3 or TRBV12-4 and TRBJ1-5, with unresolved D. The CDR3 consists of 16 residues. V shed 1 base and J shed 2 bases, with 12 bases lying between them. CDR3 nucleotide sequence: TGTGCCAGCAGTTTAGGTCTCCAAGTCGGCAATCAGCCCCAGCATTTT. Its translation: CASSLGLQVGNQPQHF.

The J gene is TRBJ1-5, the V gene TRBV6-6; D is unclear. The CDR3 is 13 amino acids. V was trimmed by 6 bases and J by 1 base, leaving 7 bases between them. Germline loops: CDR1 MNHNY, CDR2 SVGAGI (reference sequence). DNA of the CDR3: TGTGCCAGCAGGGTACAAAGCAATCAGCCCCAGCATTTT. This encodes CASRVQSNQPQHF.

The V gene is TRBV4-3, the J gene TRBJ2-7; possibly TRBD1 for D (5 bases). Germline V gene lookup returns CDR1 LGHNA and CDR2 YSLEER. V was shortened by 1 base and J by 5 bases, with 15 bases between the two germline ends. The length of the CDR3 is 15 residues. This CDR3 reads CASSQVAGLAHEQYF. The DNA of the CDR3 is TGCGCCAGCAGCCAAGTGGCAGGGCTGGCTCACGAGCAGTACTTC.

This clonotype was recorded at least ten times. This chain joins TRBV11-2 and TRBJ2-3; no clear D. Between the trimmed V and J ends, which lost 0 bases and 0 bases, there was a span of 10 bases. The CDR3 runs 16 residues. Germline V gene sequence: CDR1 SGHAT, CDR2 FQNNGV. CDR3 nucleotides: TGTGCCAGCAGCTTAGAACCCCGCCCTAGCACAGATACGCAGTATTTT. The encoded protein is CASSLEPRPSTDTQYF.

This clonotype was counted between two and nine times. J is TRBJ2-5 and V is TRBV7-9; 7 bases are a match to TRBD1. The CDR3 covers 16 residues. Germline CDR1 reads SEHNR; CDR2 reads FQNEAQ (reference sequence). Trimming at V came to 0 bases and at J to 4 bases, leaving 8 bases not matched to a gene. CDR3 coding DNA: TGTGCCAGCAGCTTAGCGAGGACAGGAGGAGGAGAGACCCAGTACTTC. As protein: CASSLARTGGGETQYF. The full variable domain, completed using reference TRBV7-9 and TRBJ2-5, is DTGVSQNPRHKITKRGQNVTFRCDPISEHNRLYWYRQTLGQGPEFLTYFQNEAQLEKSRLLSDRFSAERPKGSFSTLEIQRTEQGDSAMYLCASSLARTGGGETQYFGPGTRLLVL.

This chain uses TRBV20-1 with TRBJ2-5; 10 nucleotides agree with TRBD1. Germline lookup yields CDR1 DFQATT and CDR2 SNEGSKA (reference sequence). The CDR3 loop spans 12 amino acids. Trimming at V came to 6 bases and at J to 11 bases, leaving 9 bases not matched to a gene. The CDR3: CSAWGQGTEQYF. CDR3 bases: TGCAGTGCCTGGGGACAGGGGACTGAGCAGTACTTC.

V gene TRBV6-1 combines with J gene TRBJ2-7; no firm D call. V lost 1 base and J lost 2, with 6 bases in between. Germline values: CDR1 MNHNS, CDR2 SASEGT. This CDR3 comprises 13 residues. The CDR3 bases are TGTGCCAGCAGTGAAGACAAAGCCTACGAGCAGTACTTC. Translation: CASSEDKAYEQYF.

CDR3 DNA sequence: TGCAGTGGGGGATCGAACTATGGCTACACCTTC. As protein: CSGGSNYGYTF. The V gene is TRBV20-1, the J gene TRBJ1-2; the D is unclear. Germline-derived CDR1 and CDR2 are DFQATT and SNEGSKA (reference sequence). The CDR3 spans 11 residues. Trimming took 7 bases from V and 2 from J, leaving 8 bases between them.

The chain is built from TRBV4-3 and TRBJ1-4; D is unresolved. The germline CDR1 and CDR2 sequences are LGHNA and YSLEER. The CDR3 is made up of 14 amino acids. The V end was cut by 1 base, the J end by 8 bases, with 11 bases between. CDR3 sequence: CASSQVHGQEKLFF. CDR3 in DNA: TGCGCCAGCAGCCAAGTTCATGGCCAAGAAAAACTGTTTTTT.

This clonotype showed up just once. The CDR3 DNA is TGTGCCAGCAGCTTTGGACAGGTTAAACTAGTAGGTGGCTACACCTTC. It translates to CASSFGQVKLVGGYTF. The chain carries TRBV11-2 and TRBJ1-2; 7 nucleotides agree with TRBD1. V was clipped by 3 bases and J by 7 bases; unmatched bases: 14. Per the germline V gene, CDR1 is SGHAT and CDR2 is FQNNGV. The CDR3 is made up of 16 amino acids.

V and J are TRBV20-1 and TRBJ2-7, with D tentatively TRBD1 (6 bases). Germline V CDR1 and CDR2: DFQATT, SNEGSKA (reference sequence). Trimming took off 8 bases at V and 5 bases at J, with 19 bases between the two ends. The CDR3 consists of 13 residues. The CDR3 sequence is CSTQYRAYDEQYF. As DNA, the CDR3 is TGCAGTACCCAATACAGGGCCTACGACGAGCAGTACTTC.

In this sample, this clonotype turned up a few times. J is TRBJ2-7 and V is TRBV20-1; D remains unclear. This CDR3 has 15 residues. CDR1 DFQATT and CDR2 SNEGSKA come from the germline V gene (reference sequence). With 3 bases removed from V and 2 bases from J, the gap between germline ends came to 17 bases. The CDR3 region has the DNA TGCAGTGCTAGGACTCCGGGCTTAGATCCCTACGAGCAGTACTTC. As protein: CSARTPGLDPYEQYF.

In its sample, this clonotype was seen a few times. This rearrangement joins TRBV3-1 to TRBJ1-2; D perhaps matches TRBD1 (6 bases). Germline CDR1 reads LGHDT; CDR2 reads YNNKEL (reference sequence). The CDR3 is 15 amino acids. V was shortened by 2 bases and J by 4 bases, with 14 bases between the two germline ends. The CDR3 region is CASSQSPGHFYGYTF. Written as DNA, the CDR3 is TGTGCCAGCAGCCAATCTCCGGGACACTTCTATGGCTACACCTTC.

The chain has TRBV20-1 and TRBJ2-1; TRBD1 aligns across 9 bases. CDR3 length: 15 residues. With 0 bases clipped from V and 6 bases from J, the junction kept 6 bases outside the gene matches. The germline CDR1 and CDR2 sequences are DFQATT and SNEGSKA (reference sequence). The CDR3 loop is CSARDSLDRGNEQFF. CDR3 DNA: TGCAGTGCTAGAGACTCCCTGGACAGGGGCAATGAGCAGTTCTTC.

Worth noting for this clonotype: Being one base from a much bigger clone, this may be a read error. The rearrangement joins TRBV29-1 to TRBJ1-6, with TRBD1 identical over 8 bases. This CDR3 region has 13 residues. Germline CDR1 and CDR2: SQVTM and ANQGSEA. The trim removed 5 bases at V and 8 bases at J, leaving 5 bases unmatched. The CDR3 reads CSVRTGLDSPLHF. The CDR3 nucleotides are TGCAGCGTTCGGACAGGGCTAGATTCACCCCTCCACTTT. Filled out from reference TRBV29-1 and TRBJ1-6, the complete variable domain reads SAVISQKPSRDICQRGTSLTIQCQVDSQVTMMFWYRQQPGQSLTLIATANQGSEATYESGFVIDKFPISRPNLTFSTLTVSNMSPEDSSIYLCSVRTGLDSPLHFGNGTRLTVT.

The chain couples TRBV15 to TRBJ1-2, with D maybe TRBD1 (6 bases). The CDR3 totals 13 residues. Germline assignment: CDR1 LNHNV and CDR2 YYDKDF (reference sequence). Trimming left V 2 bases short and J 5 bases short, with 9 bases between. CDR3 protein: CATSRKDSYGYTF. The DNA of the CDR3 is TGTGCCACCAGCAGAAAGGACAGTTATGGCTACACCTTC.

The chain has TRBV10-1 and TRBJ2-1, with 7 bases fitting TRBD1. Germline trimming cut 4 bases from V and 5 bases from J; bases unmatched to any gene: 5. The CDR3 extends over 14 amino acids. Germline CDR1 WNHNN, CDR2 SYGVQD (reference sequence). CDR3 residues: CASSGQGADNEQFF. The CDR3 DNA reads TGCGCCAGCAGTGGACAGGGAGCCGACAATGAGCAGTTCTTC.

The V call is TRBV7-2, the J call TRBJ2-7; either TRBD1 or TRBD2 may fit D (5 bases each). The end of the DNA aligns better with TRBJ2-5, so the J call may be wrong. The CDR3 runs 13 residues. Per germline, CDR1 SGHTA and CDR2 FQGNSA. CDR3 residues: CASSRRDAGTQYF. Written as DNA, the CDR3 is TGTGCCAGCAGTCGCCGGGACGCAGGGACCCAGTACTTC.

This clonotype showed up just a few times. The chain is built from TRBV6-5 and TRBJ2-1; 8 nucleotides align to TRBD2. Trimming took 6 bases from V and 8 from J; bases not matched to a gene: 6. Per the germline V gene, CDR1 is MNHEY and CDR2 is SVGAGI. There are 13 residues in the CDR3. The CDR3 spells CASRLTSVYEQFF. The CDR3 DNA reads as TGTGCCAGCAGGCTGACTAGCGTCTATGAGCAGTTCTTC.

This clonotype was seen a few times. V and J are TRBV6-6 and TRBJ2-2, with D perhaps TRBD2 (6 bases). The CDR3 length is 15 residues. V gave up 5 bases and J gave up 3 bases, with 13 bases separating them. Per the germline V gene, CDR1 is MNHNY and CDR2 is SVGAGI (reference sequence). CDR3 sequence reads: CASSRLSGDTGELFF. The CDR3 DNA follows: TGTGCCAGCAGTCGGCTCTCGGGGGACACCGGGGAGCTGTTTTTT.

V and J are TRBV7-9 and TRBJ2-1; 13 bases align to TRBD2. The germline V gene encodes CDR1 SEHNR and CDR2 FQNEAQ (reference sequence). The CDR3 runs to 15 residues. After removal of 5 bases from V and 7 bases from J, the junction contained 5 bases not matched to a gene. The CDR3 is CASSRTSGGGNEQFF. The CDR3 DNA follows: TGTGCCAGCAGCCGGACTAGCGGGGGCGGAAATGAGCAGTTCTTC.

Here the CDR3 reads CASSERVGAGETQYF. The CDR3 nucleotides are TGTGCCAGCAGTGAACGTGTGGGGGCTGGAGAGACCCAGTACTTC. The V and J genes are TRBV6-1 and TRBJ2-5; TRBD1 is a possible D gene (6 bases). The germline CDR1 and CDR2 sequences are MNHNS and SASEGT. The CDR3 has 15 residues. V was pared by 2 bases and J by 4 bases, with 14 bases between.

This clonotype came up a few times. The chain carries TRBV6-2 or TRBV6-3 and TRBJ1-2, with D unresolved. V was trimmed by 6 bases and J by 7 bases, leaving 18 bases between them. Germline CDR1 and CDR2: MNHEY and SVGEGT. The CDR3 is 14 residues long. The CDR3 protein is CASRTPDRGAGYTF. The DNA of the CDR3 is TGTGCCAGCAGAACCCCAGACCGCGGCGCTGGCTACACCTTC.

The sample holds a few counts of this clonotype. The V and J genes are TRBV28 and TRBJ1-2, with TRBD1 identical over 10 bases. J gave up 7 bases and V 6 bases, and 5 bases lay outside the gene matches. CDR3 length equals 13 residues. The germline CDR1 and CDR2 sequences are MDHEN and SYDVKM. CDR3 bases: TGTGCCAGCAGGTGGGACAGGGGATTTGGCTACACCTTC. Its translation is CASRWDRGFGYTF.

This clonotype has only a few counts. V gene TRBV20-1 combines with J gene TRBJ2-5; 7 nucleotides match TRBD2. Germline V gene sequence: CDR1 DFQATT, CDR2 SNEGSKA (reference sequence). The J segment lost 1 base and the V segment lost 5 bases, leaving 10 bases of the junction unmatched. The CDR3 runs to 15 residues. The DNA for the CDR3 is TGCAGTGCTGCCCCCCTGGGGGGGATCCAAGAGACCCAGTACTTC. It yields the protein CSAAPLGGIQETQYF.